This TCR beta chain came from a study of T cells after yellow fever vaccination. TCRdb called the 5' RACE reads again in MiXCR, with one record for every CDR3 protein. Here the sample spans about 130,000 distinct CDR3 sequences, 6.6% being singletons. In its sample, this clonotype was seen many times. Its antigen is not known. Study outcomes and limitations: The CD4 and CD8 compartments had a small share of their clonotypes in common. A large majority of primary-vaccination clones showed up again after the booster (around 96% CD4, around 88% CD8).

This CDR3 is built from 17 residues. The germline V gene has CDR1 SGHRS and CDR2 YFSETQ. V gave up 7 bases and J gave up 7 bases; unmatched junction bases: 18. The sequence came from a man between 25 and 39 years old who received the YFV17D yellow fever vaccine. The chain combines TRBV5-1 with TRBJ2-2; the match to TRBD1 covers 8 bases. This specimen was CD4+ T cells sorted from PBMCs, taken 10 days after the yellow fever booster vaccination. DNA for the CDR3: TGCGCCAGCTTCCCCCGAGGTCGGACAGGGCCTGGCGGGGAGCTGTTTTTT. It is translated as CASFPRGRTGPGGELFF.